This entry is about one T cell receptor (beta chain). The target antigen is unknown. Unique molecular identifiers tagged the TCRbeta library. TCRdb re-derived calls from the PCR reads in MiXCR, one entry per CDR3 protein. The sample lists some 120,000 distinct CDR3 sequences; about a tenth were seen once. The sample comes from a study of T-cell reconstitution after alpha-beta-depleted transplantation in children. Study-wide findings and caveats: When one year had passed after transplant, most T-cell counts and diversity came from newly produced T cells. Several hundred graft clones that had expanded were reportedly the source of alpha-beta T cells about two months after transplant. The high TCRbeta diversity at day 60 in some patients came from surviving recipient T cells and thymic progenitors.

Trimming cost V 0 bases and J 2 bases, with 8 bases left between them. Germline-derived CDR1 and CDR2 are SQVTM and ANQGSEA. This CDR3 region has 13 residues. The receptor was derived from a girl in the first two years of life who had a stem cell transplant for combined immunodeficiency, so the T cells may come from the graft donor. The chain uses TRBV29-1 and TRBJ2-7; TRBD2 is a possible D gene (5 bases). The sample was PBMCs, mostly from graft donor cells, taken 180 days after TCRalphabeta/CD19-depleted stem cell transplant. The DNA for the CDR3 is TGCAGCGTTGAAGATCGGGAAGCCTACGAGCAGTACTTC. Translated, it gives CSVEDREAYEQYF.